This T cell receptor (beta chain) was captured in a study of T cells expressing NK-cell markers. In the study overall: CD3+CD56+NKG2C+, CD3+CD56+NKG2C- and CD3+CD56-NKG2C+ T cells, once sorted, supplied the TCR beta repertoires.

The CDR3 loop spans 15 amino acids. The germline gives CDR1 MDHEN, CDR2 SYDVKM. From the 5' RACE reads, TCRdb lists one entry per CDR3 protein and no DNA. This sample lists 440,000 or so distinct CDR3 sequences; its ten largest clones have more than 7%. This TCR was sampled from a woman aged 18 to 75 in good health. The rearrangement links TRBV28 to TRBJ2-7; the TCRdb D gene call, TRBD1, has no DNA to confirm it. Source material: blood T cells: a sorted CD56 or NKG2C T cell subset, CD4+ or CD8+ T cells, or bulk PBMC T cells (not recorded which). CDR3 amino acids: CASSPLGLPPGEQYF.